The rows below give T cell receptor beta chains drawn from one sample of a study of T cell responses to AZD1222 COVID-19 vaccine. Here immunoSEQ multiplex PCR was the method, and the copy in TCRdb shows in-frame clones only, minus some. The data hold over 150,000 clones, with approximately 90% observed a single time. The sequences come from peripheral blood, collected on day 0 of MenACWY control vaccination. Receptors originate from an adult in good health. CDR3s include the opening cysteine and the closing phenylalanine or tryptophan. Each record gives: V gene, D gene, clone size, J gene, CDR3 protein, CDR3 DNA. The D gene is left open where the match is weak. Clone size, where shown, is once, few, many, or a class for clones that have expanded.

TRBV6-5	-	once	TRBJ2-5	CASSYSAGPMIETQYF	TGTGCCAGCAGTTACTCTGCCGGCCCAATGATTGAGACCCAGTACTTC
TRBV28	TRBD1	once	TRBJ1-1	CASSFRGPASEAFF	TGTGCCAGCAGTTTTAGGGGGCCGGCCTCCGAAGCTTTCTTT
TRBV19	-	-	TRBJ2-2	CASTPVRNTGELFF	TGTGCCAGTACCCCCGTGAGGAACACCGGGGAGCTGTTTTTT
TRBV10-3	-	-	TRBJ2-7	CATLDGTLNYEQYF	TGTGCCACGTTGGACGGGACGCTAAACTACGAGCAGTACTTC
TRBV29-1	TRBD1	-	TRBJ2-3	CSVAFLTGATDTQYF	TGCAGCGTTGCGTTTCTTACAGGGGCGACAGATACGCAGTATTTT
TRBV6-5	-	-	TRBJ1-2	CASRHHQGLDGYTF	TGTGCCAGCAGACACCACCAGGGTCTTGATGGCTACACCTTC
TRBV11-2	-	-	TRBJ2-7	CASRGPGLEQYF	TGTGCTTCTCGGGGTCCGGGTCTCGAGCAGTACTTC
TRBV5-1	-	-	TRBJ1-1	CASSSTRGPNTEAFF	TGCGCCAGCAGCTCCACTCGGGGTCCGAACACTGAAGCTTTCTTT
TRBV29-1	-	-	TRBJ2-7	CSVGHSFNSYEQYF	TGCAGCGTCGGCCACAGCTTCAACTCCTACGAGCAGTACTTC
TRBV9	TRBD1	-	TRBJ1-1	CASSDRTGGTEAFF	TGTGCCAGCAGCGACAGGACAGGGGGGACTGAAGCTTTCTTT
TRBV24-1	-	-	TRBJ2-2	CATSARTLANTGELFF	TGTGCCACCAGTGCTAGGACTCTCGCGAACACCGGGGAGCTGTTTTTT
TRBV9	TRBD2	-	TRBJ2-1	CASSVAAAGGDEQFF	TGTGCCAGCAGCGTAGCGGCAGCGGGAGGGGATGAGCAGTTCTTC
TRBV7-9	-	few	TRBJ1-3	CASSLALAAFGNTIYF	TGTGCCAGCAGCTTAGCGCTGGCGGCCTTTGGAAACACCATATATTTT
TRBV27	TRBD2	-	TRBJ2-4	CASSIRGLAGAVQYF	TGTGCCAGCAGTATTCGCGGGCTAGCGGGAGCGGTTCAGTACTTC
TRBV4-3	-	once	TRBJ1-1	CASSQGTGVSNTEAFF	TGCGCCAGCAGCCAAGGCACAGGCGTTTCGAACACTGAAGCTTTCTTT
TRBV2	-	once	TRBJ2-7	CASNGVTGEQYF	TGTGCCAGCAATGGGGTTACCGGAGAGCAGTACTTC
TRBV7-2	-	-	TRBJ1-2	CASSSPEKGYGYTF	TGTGCCAGCAGCTCACCCGAGAAAGGCTATGGCTACACCTTC
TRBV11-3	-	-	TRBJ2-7	CASSLGDLPGLTYEQYF	TGTGCCAGCAGCTTAGGAGATCTACCCGGTCTTACCTACGAGCAGTACTTC
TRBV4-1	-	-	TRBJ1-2	CASSQDQLPDGYTF	TGCGCCAGCAGCCAAGATCAATTACCGGATGGCTACACCTTC
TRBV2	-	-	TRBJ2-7	CGARRWGSYEQYF	TGTGGAGCCCGGAGGTGGGGGTCCTACGAGCAGTACTTC
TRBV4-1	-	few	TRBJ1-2	CASSPAAALRGYTF	TGCGCCAGCAGCCCCGCGGCGGCACTGCGAGGCTACACCTTC
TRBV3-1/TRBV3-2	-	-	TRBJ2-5	CASSQRWETQYF	TGTGCCAGCAGTCAGCGATGGGAGACCCAGTACTTC
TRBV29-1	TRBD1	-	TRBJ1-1	CSVTGGEKFVSEAFF	TGCAGCGTAACAGGGGGCGAAAAATTTGTATCTGAAGCTTTCTTT
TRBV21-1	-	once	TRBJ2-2	CASRTSPKPGELFF	TGTGCCAGCCGAACTAGCCCAAAACCCGGGGAGCTGTTTTTT
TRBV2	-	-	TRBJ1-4	CASQLDKRDEKLFF	TGTGCCAGCCAATTGGACAAGAGGGATGAAAAACTGTTTTTT
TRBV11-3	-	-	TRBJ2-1	CASRPGLVNNEQFF	TGTGCCAGCCGGCCCGGGCTGGTAAACAATGAGCAGTTCTTC
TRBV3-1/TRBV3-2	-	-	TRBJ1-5	CASSQDLNSNQPQHF	TGTGCCAGCAGCCAAGACCTCAATAGCAATCAGCCCCAGCATTTT
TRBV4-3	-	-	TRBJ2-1	CASSPFIWAKQFF	TGCGCCAGCAGCCCATTCATTTGGGCCAAGCAGTTCTTC
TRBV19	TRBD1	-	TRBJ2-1	CASSLLGQGAHNEQFF	TGTGCCAGTAGTCTTTTGGGGCAGGGGGCCCACAATGAGCAGTTCTTC
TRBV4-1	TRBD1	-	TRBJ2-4	CASAAGQGGDIQYF	TGCGCCAGCGCAGCAGGACAGGGGGGAGACATTCAGTACTTC
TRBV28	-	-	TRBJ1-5	CANAIPGINQPQHF	TGTGCCAACGCAATACCCGGGATCAATCAGCCCCAGCATTTT
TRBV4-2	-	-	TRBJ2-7	CASSRVATYEQYF	TGTGCCAGCAGCCGAGTCGCAACCTACGAGCAGTACTTC
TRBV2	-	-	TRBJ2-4	CASRERMVAKNIQYF	TGTGCCAGCAGGGAGCGTATGGTCGCCAAAAACATTCAGTACTTC
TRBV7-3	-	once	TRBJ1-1	CASSLGGDTEAFF	TGTGCCAGCAGCTTAGGAGGGGACACTGAAGCTTTCTTT
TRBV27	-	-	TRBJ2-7	CASSPGANPLYEQYF	TGTGCCAGCAGCCCTGGGGCGAACCCACTCTACGAGCAGTACTTC
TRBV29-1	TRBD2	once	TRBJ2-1	CSIRTSGSVGGQFF	TGCAGCATCCGGACTAGCGGGAGTGTGGGTGGGCAGTTCTTC
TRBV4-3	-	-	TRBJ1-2	CASSQTWEGNYGYTF	TGCGCCAGCAGCCAAACTTGGGAGGGGAACTATGGCTACACCTTC
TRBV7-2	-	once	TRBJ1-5	CASSWGAVHSNQPQHF	TGTGCCAGCAGCTGGGGGGCGGTTCATAGCAATCAGCCCCAGCATTTT